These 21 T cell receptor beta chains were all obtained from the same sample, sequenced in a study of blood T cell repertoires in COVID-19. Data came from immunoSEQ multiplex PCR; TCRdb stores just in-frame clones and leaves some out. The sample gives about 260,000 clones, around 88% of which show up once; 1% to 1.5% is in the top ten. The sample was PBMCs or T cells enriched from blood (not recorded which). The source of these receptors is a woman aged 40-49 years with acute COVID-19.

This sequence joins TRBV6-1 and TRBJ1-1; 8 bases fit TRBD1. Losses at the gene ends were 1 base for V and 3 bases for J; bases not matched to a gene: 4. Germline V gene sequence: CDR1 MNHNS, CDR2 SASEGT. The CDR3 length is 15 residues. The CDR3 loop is CASSEGTGTHTEAFF. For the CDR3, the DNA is TGTGCCAGCAGTGAAGGGACAGGGACGCACACTGAAGCTTTCTTT.

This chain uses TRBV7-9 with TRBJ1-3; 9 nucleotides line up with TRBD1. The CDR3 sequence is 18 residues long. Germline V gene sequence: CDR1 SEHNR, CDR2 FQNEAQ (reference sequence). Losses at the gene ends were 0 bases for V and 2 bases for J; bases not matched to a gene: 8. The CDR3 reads CASSLAAGTGRAGNTIYF. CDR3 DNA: TGTGCCAGCAGCTTAGCTGCGGGGACAGGGCGGGCTGGAAACACCATATATTTT.

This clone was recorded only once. CDR3 amino acids: CASSVAWTGDEQFF. CDR3 DNA: TGTGCCAGCAGCGTAGCTTGGACAGGGGATGAGCAGTTCTTC. The chain carries TRBV9 and TRBJ2-1; 9 positions agree with TRBD1. V was pared by 0 bases and J by 8 bases, with 3 bases of the junction left unmatched. CDR3 length equals 14 residues. Germline CDR1 reads SGDLS; CDR2 reads YYNGEE.

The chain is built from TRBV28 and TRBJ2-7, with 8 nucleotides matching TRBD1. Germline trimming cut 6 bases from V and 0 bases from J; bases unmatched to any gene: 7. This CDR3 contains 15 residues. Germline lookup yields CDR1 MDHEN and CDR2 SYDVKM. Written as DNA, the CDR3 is TGTGCCAGCAGAGAACAGGGGGACCTCTCCTACGAGCAGTACTTC. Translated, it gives CASREQGDLSYEQYF.

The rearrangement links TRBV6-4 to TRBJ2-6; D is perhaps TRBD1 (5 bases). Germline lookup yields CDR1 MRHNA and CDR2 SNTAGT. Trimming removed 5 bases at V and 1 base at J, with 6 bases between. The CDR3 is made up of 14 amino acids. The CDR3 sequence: CASSRGSGANVLTF. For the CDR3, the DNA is TGTGCCAGCAGTAGGGGTTCTGGGGCCAACGTCCTGACTTTC.

CDR3 sequence: CASGRGMNTEAFF. In DNA, the CDR3 is TGTGCCAGCGGGAGGGGGATGAACACTGAAGCTTTCTTT. The chain is built from TRBV27 and TRBJ1-1, with a weak D call TRBD1 (6 bases). This CDR3 has 13 residues. The germline V and J ends were trimmed by 8 bases and 0 bases, with 10 bases remaining between them. Germline V gene data show CDR1 as MNHEY and CDR2 as SMNVEV (reference sequence).

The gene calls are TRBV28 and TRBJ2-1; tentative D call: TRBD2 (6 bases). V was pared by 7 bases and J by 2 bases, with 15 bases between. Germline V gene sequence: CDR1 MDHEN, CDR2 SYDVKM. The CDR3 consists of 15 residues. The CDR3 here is CASIPGGPAYNEQFF. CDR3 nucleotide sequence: TGTGCCAGCATTCCCGGAGGGCCCGCCTACAATGAGCAGTTCTTC.

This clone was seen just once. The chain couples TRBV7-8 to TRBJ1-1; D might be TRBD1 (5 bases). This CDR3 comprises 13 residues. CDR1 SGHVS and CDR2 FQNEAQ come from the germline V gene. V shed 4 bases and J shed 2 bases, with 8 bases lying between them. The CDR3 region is CASSSGPNTEAFF. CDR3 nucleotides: TGTGCCAGCAGCTCAGGGCCCAACACTGAAGCTTTCTTT.

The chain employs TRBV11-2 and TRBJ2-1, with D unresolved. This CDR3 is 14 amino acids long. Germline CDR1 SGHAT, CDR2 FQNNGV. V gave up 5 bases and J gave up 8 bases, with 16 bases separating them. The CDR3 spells CASSTTTPRDEQFF. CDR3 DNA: TGTGCCAGCAGCACCACTACCCCCCGGGATGAGCAGTTCTTC.

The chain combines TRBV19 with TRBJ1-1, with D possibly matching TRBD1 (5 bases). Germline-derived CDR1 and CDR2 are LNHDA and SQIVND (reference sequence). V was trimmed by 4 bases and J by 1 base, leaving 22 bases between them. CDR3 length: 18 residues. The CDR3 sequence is CASSTTPGRGGRNTEAFF. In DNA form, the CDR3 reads TGTGCCAGTAGTACCACTCCGGGGAGGGGAGGAAGGAACACTGAAGCTTTCTTT.

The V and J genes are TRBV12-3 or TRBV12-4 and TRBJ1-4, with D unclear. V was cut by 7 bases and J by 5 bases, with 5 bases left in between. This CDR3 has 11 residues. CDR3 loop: CASILNEKLFF. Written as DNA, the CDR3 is TGTGCCAGCATCTTAAATGAAAAACTGTTTTTT.

The CDR3 coding sequence is TGTGCCAGCAGCCCCGGGGGACTAGCGGGGACCAATGAGCAGTTCTTC. This gives the protein CASSPGGLAGTNEQFF. This chain connects TRBV5-4 to TRBJ2-1; 13 bases align to TRBD2. V was pared by 4 bases and J by 6 bases, with 7 bases of the junction left unmatched. Germline CDR1 reads SGHNT; CDR2 reads YYREEE (reference sequence). The CDR3 is 16 amino acids.

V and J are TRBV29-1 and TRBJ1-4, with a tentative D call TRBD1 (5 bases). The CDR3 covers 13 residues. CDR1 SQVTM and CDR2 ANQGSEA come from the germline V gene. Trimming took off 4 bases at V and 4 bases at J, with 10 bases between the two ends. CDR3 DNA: TGCAGCGTTGCCGGGGGGTATAATGAAAAACTGTTTTTT. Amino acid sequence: CSVAGGYNEKLFF.

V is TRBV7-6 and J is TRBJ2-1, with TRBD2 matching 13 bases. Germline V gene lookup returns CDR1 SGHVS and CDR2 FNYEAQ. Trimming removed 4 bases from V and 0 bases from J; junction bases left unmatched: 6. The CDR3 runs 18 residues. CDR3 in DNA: TGTGCCAGCAGCTCAAGACTAGCGGGAGGAGGCTCCTACAATGAGCAGTTCTTC. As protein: CASSSRLAGGGSYNEQFF.

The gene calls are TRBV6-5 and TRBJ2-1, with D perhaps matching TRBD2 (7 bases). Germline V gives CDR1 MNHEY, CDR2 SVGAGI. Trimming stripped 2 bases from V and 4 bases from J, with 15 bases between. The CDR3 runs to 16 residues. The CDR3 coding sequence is TGTGCCAGCAGTTACCCCCGGCGGGGGCGATACAATGAGCAGTTCTTC. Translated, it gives CASSYPRRGRYNEQFF.

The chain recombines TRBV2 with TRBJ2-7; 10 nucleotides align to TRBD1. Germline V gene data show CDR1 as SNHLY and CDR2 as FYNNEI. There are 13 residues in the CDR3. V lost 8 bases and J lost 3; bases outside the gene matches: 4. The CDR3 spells CASAGTGDYEQYV. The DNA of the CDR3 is TGTGCCAGCGCGGGGACAGGGGACTACGAGCAGTACGTC.

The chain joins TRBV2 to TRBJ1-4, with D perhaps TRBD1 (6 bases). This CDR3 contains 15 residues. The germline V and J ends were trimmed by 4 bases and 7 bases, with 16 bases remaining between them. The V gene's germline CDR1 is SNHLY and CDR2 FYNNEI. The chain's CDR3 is CASSVTGGVREKLFF. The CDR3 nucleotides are TGTGCCAGCAGTGTGACAGGCGGCGTGCGTGAAAAACTGTTTTTT.

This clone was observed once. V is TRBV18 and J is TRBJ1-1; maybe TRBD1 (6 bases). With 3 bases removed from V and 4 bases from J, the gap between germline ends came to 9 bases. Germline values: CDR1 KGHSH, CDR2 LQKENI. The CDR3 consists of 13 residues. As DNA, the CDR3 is TGTGCCAGCTCACCCGCGACAGGCACTGAAGCTTTCTTT. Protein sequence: CASSPATGTEAFF.

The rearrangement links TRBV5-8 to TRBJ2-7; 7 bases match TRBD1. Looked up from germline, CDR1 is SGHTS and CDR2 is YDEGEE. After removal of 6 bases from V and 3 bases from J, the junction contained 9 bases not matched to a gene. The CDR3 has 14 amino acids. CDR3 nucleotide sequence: TGTGCCAGCATCCCCAGGGGGTCTTACTACGAGCAGTACTTC. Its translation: CASIPRGSYYEQYF.

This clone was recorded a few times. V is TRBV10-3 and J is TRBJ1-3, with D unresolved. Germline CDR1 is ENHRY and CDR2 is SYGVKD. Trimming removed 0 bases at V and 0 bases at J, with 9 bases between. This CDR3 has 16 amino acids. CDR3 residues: CAISESVGDSGNTIYF. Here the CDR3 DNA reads TGTGCCATCAGTGAGTCGGTCGGGGACTCTGGAAACACCATATATTTT.

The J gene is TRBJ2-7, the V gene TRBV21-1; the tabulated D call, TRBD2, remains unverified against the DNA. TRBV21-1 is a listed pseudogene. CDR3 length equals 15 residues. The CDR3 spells CASSKFPEDSYEQYV. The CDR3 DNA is TGTGCCAGCAGCAAATTTCCAGAGGACTCCTACGAGCAGTACGTC.